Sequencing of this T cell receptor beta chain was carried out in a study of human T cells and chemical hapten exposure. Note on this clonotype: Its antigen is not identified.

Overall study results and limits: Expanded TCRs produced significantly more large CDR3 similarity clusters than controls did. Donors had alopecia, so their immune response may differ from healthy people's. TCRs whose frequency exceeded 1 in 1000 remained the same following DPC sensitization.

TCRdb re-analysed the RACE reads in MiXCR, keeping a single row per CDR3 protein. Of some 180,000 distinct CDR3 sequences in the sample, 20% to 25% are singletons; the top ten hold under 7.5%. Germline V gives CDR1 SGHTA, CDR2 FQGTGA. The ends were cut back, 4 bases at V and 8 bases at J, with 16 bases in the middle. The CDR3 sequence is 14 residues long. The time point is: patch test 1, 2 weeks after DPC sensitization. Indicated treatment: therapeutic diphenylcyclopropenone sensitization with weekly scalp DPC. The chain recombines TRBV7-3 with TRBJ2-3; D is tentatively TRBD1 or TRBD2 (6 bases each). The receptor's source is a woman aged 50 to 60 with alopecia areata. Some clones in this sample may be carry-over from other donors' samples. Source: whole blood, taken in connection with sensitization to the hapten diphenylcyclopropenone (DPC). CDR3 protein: CASSSYRDFGTQYF. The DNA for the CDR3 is TGTGCCAGCAGCTCTTACAGGGACTTCGGTACGCAGTATTTT.